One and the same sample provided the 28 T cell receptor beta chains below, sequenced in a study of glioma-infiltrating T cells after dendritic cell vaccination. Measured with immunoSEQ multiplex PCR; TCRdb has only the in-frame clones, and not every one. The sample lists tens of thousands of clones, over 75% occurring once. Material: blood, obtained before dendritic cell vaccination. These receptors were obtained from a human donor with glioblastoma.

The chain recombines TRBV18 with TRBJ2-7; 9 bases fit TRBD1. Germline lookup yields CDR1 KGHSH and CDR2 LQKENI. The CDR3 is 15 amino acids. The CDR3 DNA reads TGTGCCAGCTCATCCCAGCCATGGACAGGGGTCGAGCAGCACGTC. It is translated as CASSSQPWTGVEQHV.

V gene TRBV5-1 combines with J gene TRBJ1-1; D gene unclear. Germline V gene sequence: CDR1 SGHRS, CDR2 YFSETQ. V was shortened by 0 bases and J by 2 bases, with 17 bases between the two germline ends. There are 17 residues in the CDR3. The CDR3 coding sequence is TGCGCCAGCAGCTTGGGGCCATCATCTCTTTTAAACACTGAAGCTTTCTTT. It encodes CASSLGPSSLLNTEAFF.

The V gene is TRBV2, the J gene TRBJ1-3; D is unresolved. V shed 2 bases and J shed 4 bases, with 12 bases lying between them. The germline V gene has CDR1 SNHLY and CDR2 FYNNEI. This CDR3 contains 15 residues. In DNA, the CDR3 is TGTGCCAGCAGTGAATTGGTGGGAGCAGGAAACACCATATATTTT. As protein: CASSELVGAGNTIYF.

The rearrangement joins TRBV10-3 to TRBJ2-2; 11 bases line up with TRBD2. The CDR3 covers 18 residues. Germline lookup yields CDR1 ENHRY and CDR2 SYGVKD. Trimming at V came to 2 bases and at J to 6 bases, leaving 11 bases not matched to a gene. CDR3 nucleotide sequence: TGTGCCATCAGTGAGCTCGGTTTAGCGGGGGGGCTCGCCGGGGAGCTGTTTTTT. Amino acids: CAISELGLAGGLAGELFF.

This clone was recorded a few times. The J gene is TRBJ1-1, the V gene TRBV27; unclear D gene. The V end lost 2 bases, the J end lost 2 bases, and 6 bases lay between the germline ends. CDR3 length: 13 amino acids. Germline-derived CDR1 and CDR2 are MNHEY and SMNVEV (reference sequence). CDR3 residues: CASSLGFNTEAFF. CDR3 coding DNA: TGTGCCAGCAGTTTAGGCTTCAACACTGAAGCTTTCTTT.

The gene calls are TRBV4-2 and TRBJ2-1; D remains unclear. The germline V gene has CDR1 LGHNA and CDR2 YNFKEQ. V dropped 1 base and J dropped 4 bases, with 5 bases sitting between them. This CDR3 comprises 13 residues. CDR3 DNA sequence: TGTGCCAGCAGCCAAGGGCCATACAATGAGCAGTTCTTC. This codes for CASSQGPYNEQFF.

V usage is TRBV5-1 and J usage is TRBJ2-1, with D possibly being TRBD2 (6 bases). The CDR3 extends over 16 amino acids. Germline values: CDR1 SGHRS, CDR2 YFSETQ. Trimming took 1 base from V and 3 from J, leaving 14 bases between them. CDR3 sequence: CASSLSGRRDYNEQFF. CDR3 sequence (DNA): TGCGCCAGCAGCTTGTCAGGGCGGAGGGACTACAATGAGCAGTTCTTC.

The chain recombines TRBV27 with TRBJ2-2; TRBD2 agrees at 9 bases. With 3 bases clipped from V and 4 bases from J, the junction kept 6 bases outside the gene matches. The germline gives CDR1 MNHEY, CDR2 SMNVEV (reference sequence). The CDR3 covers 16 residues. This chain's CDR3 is CASSFFGTSFTGELFF. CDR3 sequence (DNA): TGTGCCAGCAGTTTCTTCGGGACTAGCTTCACCGGGGAGCTGTTTTTT.

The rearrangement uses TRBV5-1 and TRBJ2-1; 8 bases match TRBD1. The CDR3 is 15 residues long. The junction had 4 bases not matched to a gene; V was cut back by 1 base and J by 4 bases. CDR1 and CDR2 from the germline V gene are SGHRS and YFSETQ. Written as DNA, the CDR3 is TGCGCCAGCAGCTTGACGGGACAGGTTTACAATGAGCAGTTCTTC. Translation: CASSLTGQVYNEQFF.

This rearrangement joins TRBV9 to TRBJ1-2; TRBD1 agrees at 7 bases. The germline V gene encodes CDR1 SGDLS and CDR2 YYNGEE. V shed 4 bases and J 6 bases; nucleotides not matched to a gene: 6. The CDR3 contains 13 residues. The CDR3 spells CASSLGQTNGYTF. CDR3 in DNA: TGTGCCAGCAGCCTGGGACAGACCAATGGCTACACCTTC.

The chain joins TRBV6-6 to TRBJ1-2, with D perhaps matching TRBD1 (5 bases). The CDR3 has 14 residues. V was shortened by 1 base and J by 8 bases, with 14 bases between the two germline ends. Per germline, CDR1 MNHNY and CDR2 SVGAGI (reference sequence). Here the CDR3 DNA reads TGTGCCAGCAGTTACTTCCCAGGGTTGCAGGGCTACACCTTC. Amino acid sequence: CASSYFPGLQGYTF.

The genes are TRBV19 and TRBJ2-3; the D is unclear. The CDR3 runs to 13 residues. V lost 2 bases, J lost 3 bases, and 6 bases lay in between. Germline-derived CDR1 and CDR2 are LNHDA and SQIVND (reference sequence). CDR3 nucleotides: TGTGCCAGTAGTATACTAGTAACAGATACGCAGTATTTT. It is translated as CASSILVTDTQYF.

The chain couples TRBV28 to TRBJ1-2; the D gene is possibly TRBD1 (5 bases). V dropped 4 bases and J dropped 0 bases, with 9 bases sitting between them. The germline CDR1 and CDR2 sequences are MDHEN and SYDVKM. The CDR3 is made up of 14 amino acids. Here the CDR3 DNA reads TGTGCCAGCAGTTCTCAGGGAACTAACTATGGCTACACCTTC. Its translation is CASSSQGTNYGYTF.

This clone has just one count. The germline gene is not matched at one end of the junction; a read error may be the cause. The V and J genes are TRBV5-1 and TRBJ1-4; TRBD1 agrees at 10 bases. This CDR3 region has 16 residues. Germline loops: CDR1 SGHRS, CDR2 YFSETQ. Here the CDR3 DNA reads TGCGCAAGCAAAAAGGGACAGGGGTCGGAAAATGAAAAACTGTTTTTT. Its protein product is CASKKGQGSENEKLFF.

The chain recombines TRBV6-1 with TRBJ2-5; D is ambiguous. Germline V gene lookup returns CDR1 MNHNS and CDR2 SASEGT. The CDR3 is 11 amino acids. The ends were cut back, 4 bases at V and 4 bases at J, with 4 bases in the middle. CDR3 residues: CASSALETQYF. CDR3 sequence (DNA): TGTGCCAGCAGTGCACTAGAGACCCAGTACTTC.

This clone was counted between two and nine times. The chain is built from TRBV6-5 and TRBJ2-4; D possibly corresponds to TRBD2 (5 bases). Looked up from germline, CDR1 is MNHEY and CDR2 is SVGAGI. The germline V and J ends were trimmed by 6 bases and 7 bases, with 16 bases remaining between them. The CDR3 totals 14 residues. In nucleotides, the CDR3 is TGTGCCAGCAGCGTCACCACGGAGGATAACATTCAGTACTTC. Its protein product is CASSVTTEDNIQYF.

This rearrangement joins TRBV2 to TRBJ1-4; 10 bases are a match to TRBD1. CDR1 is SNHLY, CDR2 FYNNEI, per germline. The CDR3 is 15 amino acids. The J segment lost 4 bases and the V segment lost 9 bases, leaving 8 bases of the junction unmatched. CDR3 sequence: CASRGTGVLNEKLFF. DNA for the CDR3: TGTGCCAGTCGCGGGACAGGGGTCCTTAATGAAAAACTGTTTTTT.

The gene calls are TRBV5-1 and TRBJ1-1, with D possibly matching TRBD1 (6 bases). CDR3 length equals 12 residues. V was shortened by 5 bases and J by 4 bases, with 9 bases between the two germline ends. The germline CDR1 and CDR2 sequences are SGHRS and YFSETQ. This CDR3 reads CASRETGTEAFF. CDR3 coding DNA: TGCGCCAGCAGAGAGACAGGCACTGAAGCTTTCTTT.

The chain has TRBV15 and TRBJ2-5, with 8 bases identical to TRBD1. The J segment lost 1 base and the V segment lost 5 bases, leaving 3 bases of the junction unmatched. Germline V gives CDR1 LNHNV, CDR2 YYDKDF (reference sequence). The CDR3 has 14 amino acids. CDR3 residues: CATSDRGLQETQYF. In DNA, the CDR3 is TGTGCCACCAGCGACAGGGGACTCCAAGAGACCCAGTACTTC.

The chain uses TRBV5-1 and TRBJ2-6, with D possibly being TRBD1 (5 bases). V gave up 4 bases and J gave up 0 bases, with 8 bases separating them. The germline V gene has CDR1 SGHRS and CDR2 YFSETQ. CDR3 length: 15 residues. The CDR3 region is CASSQGSSGANVLTF. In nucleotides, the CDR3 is TGCGCCAGCAGCCAGGGTAGCTCTGGGGCCAACGTCCTGACTTTC.

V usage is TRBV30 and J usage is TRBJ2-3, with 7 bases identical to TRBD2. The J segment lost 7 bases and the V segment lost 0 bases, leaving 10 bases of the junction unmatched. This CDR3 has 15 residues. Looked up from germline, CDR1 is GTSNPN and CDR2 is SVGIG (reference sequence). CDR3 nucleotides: TGTGCCTGGAGTGTACGGGGGGTTCACCAAAATACGCAGTATTTT. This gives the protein CAWSVRGVHQNTQYF. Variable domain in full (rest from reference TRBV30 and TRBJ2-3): SQTIHQWPATLVQPVGSPLSLECTVEGTSNPNLYWYRQAAGRGLQLLFYSVGIGQISSEVPQNLSASRPQDRQFILSSKKLLLSDSGFYLCAWSVRGVHQNTQYFGPGTRLTVL.

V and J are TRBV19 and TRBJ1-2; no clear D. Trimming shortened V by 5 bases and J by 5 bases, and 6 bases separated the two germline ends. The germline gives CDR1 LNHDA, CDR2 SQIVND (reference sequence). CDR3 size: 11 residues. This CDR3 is CASSSRYGYTF. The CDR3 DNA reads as TGTGCCAGTAGTTCCAGATATGGCTACACCTTC. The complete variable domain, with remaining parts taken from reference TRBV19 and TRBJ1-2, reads DGGITQSPKYLFRKEGQNVTLSCEQNLNHDAMYWYRQDPGQGLRLIYYSQIVNDFQKGDIAEGYSVSREKKESFPLTVTSAQKNPTAFYLCASSSRYGYTFGSGTRLTVV.

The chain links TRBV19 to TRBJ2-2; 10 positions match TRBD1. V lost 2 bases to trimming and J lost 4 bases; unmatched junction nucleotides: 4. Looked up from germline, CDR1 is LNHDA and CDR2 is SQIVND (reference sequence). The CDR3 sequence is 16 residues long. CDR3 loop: CASSIPTGGGTGELFF. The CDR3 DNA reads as TGTGCCAGTAGTATACCGACAGGGGGCGGCACCGGGGAGCTGTTTTTT.

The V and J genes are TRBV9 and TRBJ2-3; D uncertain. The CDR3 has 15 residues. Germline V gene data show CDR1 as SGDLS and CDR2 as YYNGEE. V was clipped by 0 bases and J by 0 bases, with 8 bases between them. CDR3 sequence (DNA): TGTGCCAGCAGCGTAGAGACTTATAGCACAGATACGCAGTATTTT. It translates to CASSVETYSTDTQYF. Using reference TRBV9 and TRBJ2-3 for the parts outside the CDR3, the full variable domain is DSGVTQTPKHLITATGQRVTLRCSPRSGDLSVYWYQQSLDQGLQFLIQYYNGEERAKGNILERFSAQQFPDLHSELNLSSLELGDSALYFCASSVETYSTDTQYFGPGTRLTVL.

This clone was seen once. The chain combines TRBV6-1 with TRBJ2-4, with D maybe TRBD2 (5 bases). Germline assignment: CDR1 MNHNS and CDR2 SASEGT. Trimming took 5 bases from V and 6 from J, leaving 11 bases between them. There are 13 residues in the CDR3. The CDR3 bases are TGTGCCAGCAGTAACATTCGGGGAAACATTCAGTACTTC. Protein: CASSNIRGNIQYF.

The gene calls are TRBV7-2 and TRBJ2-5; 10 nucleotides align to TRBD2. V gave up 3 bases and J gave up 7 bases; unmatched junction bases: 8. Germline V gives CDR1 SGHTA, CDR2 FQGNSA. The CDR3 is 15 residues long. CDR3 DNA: TGTGCCAGCAGCTTCATAGCGGGGGGTGGCGGGACCCAGTACTTC. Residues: CASSFIAGGGGTQYF. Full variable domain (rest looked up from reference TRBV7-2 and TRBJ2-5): GAGVSQSPSNKVTEKGKDVELRCDPISGHTALYWYRQSLGQGLEFLIYFQGNSAPDKSGLPSDRFSAERTGGSVSTLTIQRTQQEDSAVYLCASSFIAGGGGTQYFGPGTRLLVL.

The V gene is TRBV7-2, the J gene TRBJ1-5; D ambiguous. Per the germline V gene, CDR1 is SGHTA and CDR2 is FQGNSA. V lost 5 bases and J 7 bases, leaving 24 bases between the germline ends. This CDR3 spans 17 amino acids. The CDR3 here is CASSRRGGGSTKQPQHF. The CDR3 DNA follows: TGTGCCAGCAGCCGACGGGGAGGTGGGTCGACAAAACAGCCCCAGCATTTT.

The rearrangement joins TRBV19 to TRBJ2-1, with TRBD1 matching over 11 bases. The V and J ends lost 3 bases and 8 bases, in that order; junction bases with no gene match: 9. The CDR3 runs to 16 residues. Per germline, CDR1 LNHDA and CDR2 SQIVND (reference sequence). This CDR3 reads CASSIGWDRGTDEQFF. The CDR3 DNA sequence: TGTGCCAGTAGTATCGGTTGGGACAGGGGGACCGATGAGCAGTTCTTC.